One and the same sample provided the 27 T cell receptor beta chains below, sequenced in a study of blood T cell repertoires in COVID-19. Only in-frame clones appear in the TCRdb table, and some are missing; sequencing was by immunoSEQ multiplex PCR. The sample lists 470,000 or so clones, roughly nine tenths occurring once. Sequenced sample: PBMCs or T cells enriched from blood (not recorded which). The origin of the receptors is a woman in her late teens or twenties with acute COVID-19.

This chain connects TRBV30 to TRBJ2-3, with D perhaps TRBD1 (5 bases). Deletions cut 4 bases from V and 2 bases from J, with 22 bases between. Looked up from germline, CDR1 is GTSNPN and CDR2 is SVGIG (reference sequence). The CDR3 length is 17 residues. The CDR3 sequence: CAWTKNRLAATTDTQYF. CDR3 nucleotide sequence: TGTGCCTGGACGAAAAACAGGCTTGCGGCCACCACAGATACGCAGTATTTT.

The chain links TRBV7-9 to TRBJ1-2; TRBD1 might be the D (5 bases). The CDR3 consists of 12 residues. Germline CDR1 and CDR2: SEHNR and FQNEAQ (reference sequence). Trimming removed 5 bases at V and 5 bases at J, with 9 bases between. CDR3 nucleotides: TGTGCCAGCAGCCTCAAGGGGTATGGCTACACCTTC. Protein: CASSLKGYGYTF.

The chain carries TRBV19 and TRBJ2-3, with 13 bases aligning to TRBD2. V lost 10 bases to trimming and J lost 1 base; unmatched junction nucleotides: 11. Germline V lookup: CDR1 LNHDA, CDR2 SQIVND (reference sequence). The CDR3 consists of 17 residues. The CDR3 coding sequence is TGTGCCACCTCAGGACTAGCGGGAGTGTTTGGCACAGATACGCAGTATTTT. Amino acids: CATSGLAGVFGTDTQYF.

The chain couples TRBV18 to TRBJ2-7; 8 bases agree with TRBD1. The CDR3 has 15 amino acids. Trimming removed 2 bases from V and 5 bases from J; junction bases left unmatched: 8. Germline lookup yields CDR1 KGHSH and CDR2 LQKENI. CDR3 nucleotides: TGTGCCAGCTCACCAATTGGACAGGGAAGCAACGAGCAGTACTTC. It codes for CASSPIGQGSNEQYF. The full variable domain, its missing parts supplied by reference TRBV18 and TRBJ2-7, is NAGVMQNPRHLVRRRGQEARLRCSPMKGHSHVYWYRQLPEEGLKFMVYLQKENIIDESGMPKERFSAEFPKEGPSILRIQQVVRGDSAAYFCASSPIGQGSNEQYFGPGTRLTVT.

The V call is TRBV9, the J call TRBJ1-3; no clear D. The germline V and J ends were trimmed by 3 bases and 0 bases, with 10 bases remaining between them. CDR3 length equals 15 residues. Germline V gene data show CDR1 as SGDLS and CDR2 as YYNGEE. For the CDR3, the DNA is TGTGCCAGCAGCGCCGCAGGCGTCTCTGGAAACACCATATATTTT. Translation: CASSAAGVSGNTIYF. Looking up the rest from reference TRBV9 and TRBJ1-3 gives the full variable domain: DSGVTQTPKHLITATGQRVTLRCSPRSGDLSVYWYQQSLDQGLQFLIQYYNGEERAKGNILERFSAQQFPDLHSELNLSSLELGDSALYFCASSAAGVSGNTIYFGEGSWLTVV.

The chain employs TRBV29-1 and TRBJ2-3, with D possibly TRBD1 on 6 matching bases. Trimming took 2 bases from V and 2 from J, leaving 8 bases between them. This CDR3 is 13 amino acids long. Looked up from germline, CDR1 is SQVTM and CDR2 is ANQGSEA. The CDR3 spells CSVEQGITDTQYF. CDR3 sequence (DNA): TGCAGCGTTGAACAGGGGATCACAGATACGCAGTATTTT.

The chain carries TRBV19 and TRBJ1-4; D perhaps matches TRBD1 (5 bases). Looked up from germline, CDR1 is LNHDA and CDR2 is SQIVND (reference sequence). There are 13 residues in the CDR3. Trimming left V 5 bases short and J 8 bases short, with 12 bases between. CDR3 in amino acids: CASSPQGHEKLFF. CDR3 sequence (DNA): TGTGCCAGTAGTCCCCAGGGCCACGAAAAACTGTTTTTT.

The rearrangement uses TRBV11-2 and TRBJ1-6; 8 bases match TRBD1. The CDR3 consists of 15 residues. The V gene end was trimmed by 1 base and the J gene end by 7 bases; junction bases not matched to a gene: 3. Per the germline V gene, CDR1 is SGHAT and CDR2 is FQNNGV. DNA of the CDR3: TGTGCCAGCAGCTTAGGACAGGGGCTCAATTCACCCCTCCACTTT. The encoded protein is CASSLGQGLNSPLHF. Combining the CDR3 with reference TRBV11-2 and TRBJ1-6 gives the whole variable domain EAGVAQSPRYKIIEKRQSVAFWCNPISGHATLYWYQQILGQGPKLLIQFQNNGVVDDSQLPKDRFSAERLKGVDSTLKIQPAKLEDSAVYLCASSLGQGLNSPLHFGNGTRLTVT.

This rearrangement joins TRBV7-8 to TRBJ1-2; no reliable D call. Germline loops: CDR1 SGHVS, CDR2 FQNEAQ. V dropped 0 bases and J dropped 0 bases, with 14 bases sitting between them. The CDR3 is 17 amino acids. The CDR3 loop reads CASSLAILRGANYGYTF. The DNA of the CDR3 is TGTGCCAGCAGCTTAGCGATTTTGAGAGGAGCTAACTATGGCTACACCTTC.

This chain uses TRBV7-8 with TRBJ2-1, with a possible D match to TRBD2 (6 bases). The germline V gene encodes CDR1 SGHVS and CDR2 FQNEAQ. This CDR3 is 16 amino acids long. Deletions cut 5 bases from V and 2 bases from J, with 16 bases between. The CDR3 bases are TGTGCCAGCAGCGAAGGTTTAGGCGGGGCCTACAATGAGCAGTTCTTC. It codes for CASSEGLGGAYNEQFF.

The chain recombines TRBV2 with TRBJ1-2; TRBD1 matches 7 bases. The length of the CDR3 is 15 residues. V was pared by 6 bases and J by 8 bases, with 15 bases of the junction left unmatched. The germline gives CDR1 SNHLY, CDR2 FYNNEI. CDR3 region: CASSGFSEGAQGYTF. In DNA form, the CDR3 reads TGTGCCAGCAGCGGATTTTCGGAGGGGGCGCAAGGCTACACCTTC.

The CDR3 loop is CASSTTGTLGDTQYF. The DNA for the CDR3 is TGTGCCAGCAGTACGACAGGAACCCTGGGAGATACGCAGTATTTT. The J gene is TRBJ2-3, the V gene TRBV28; D might be TRBD1 (6 bases). Germline V gene data show CDR1 as MDHEN and CDR2 as SYDVKM. The CDR3 runs 15 residues. With 5 bases removed from V and 5 bases from J, the gap between germline ends came to 17 bases.

The chain joins TRBV6-4 to TRBJ2-2; D is perhaps TRBD1 (6 bases). Per the germline V gene, CDR1 is MRHNA and CDR2 is SNTAGT. Trimming removed 5 bases from V and 0 bases from J, with 13 bases in between. The CDR3 runs to 16 residues. The CDR3 region has the DNA TGTGCCAGCAGTCGGACAGTTGGGGCGAACACCGGGGAGCTGTTTTTT. The encoded protein is CASSRTVGANTGELFF.

The chain combines TRBV6-4 with TRBJ2-1; 10 bases fit TRBD1. This CDR3 has 15 residues. V lost 4 bases to trimming and J lost 7 bases; unmatched junction nucleotides: 7. Germline loops: CDR1 MRHNA, CDR2 SNTAGT. DNA of the CDR3: TGTGCCAGCAGTGCCGGGACAGGGGTTATGAATGAGCAGTTCTTC. Protein sequence: CASSAGTGVMNEQFF.

The chain uses TRBV5-6 and TRBJ2-1; tentative D call: TRBD1 (6 bases). CDR1 and CDR2 (germline): SGHDT, YYEEEE. The V and J ends lost 5 bases and 7 bases respectively, with 10 bases between them. This CDR3 has 12 residues. The CDR3 sequence is CASSYTGNEQFF. DNA for the CDR3: TGTGCCAGCAGTTATACAGGGAATGAGCAGTTCTTC. Filled out from reference TRBV5-6 and TRBJ2-1, the complete variable domain reads DAGVTQSPTHLIKTRGQQVTLRCSPKSGHDTVSWYQQALGQGPQFIFQYYEEEERQRGNFPDRFSGHQFPNYSSELNVNALLLGDSALYLCASSYTGNEQFFGPGTRLTVL.

V usage is TRBV7-9 and J usage is TRBJ1-3, with unresolved D. Germline CDR1 SEHNR, CDR2 FQNEAQ (reference sequence). V was cut by 5 bases and J by 4 bases, with 9 bases left in between. The CDR3 contains 13 residues. Here the CDR3 DNA reads TGTGCCAGCAGCAACGGGTTCGGAAACACCATATATTTT. Its translation: CASSNGFGNTIYF.

In its sample, this clone was seen once. V is TRBV10-2 and J is TRBJ2-1, with 8 bases lining up with TRBD1. The germline V gene encodes CDR1 WSHSY and CDR2 SAAADI. This CDR3 is built from 13 residues. Trimming removed 2 bases from V and 8 bases from J; junction bases left unmatched: 2. CDR3 protein: CASSEPTGDEQFF. In DNA, the CDR3 is TGCGCCAGCAGTGAGCCGACAGGGGATGAGCAGTTCTTC.

The V and J genes are TRBV9 and TRBJ2-5; 11 nucleotides align to TRBD2. V lost 4 bases and J lost 4; bases outside the gene matches: 9. The CDR3 consists of 16 residues. Looked up from germline, CDR1 is SGDLS and CDR2 is YYNGEE. The CDR3: CASSLLSGGAVETQYF. The CDR3, as DNA: TGTGCCAGCAGCCTCCTTAGCGGGGGGGCCGTAGAGACCCAGTACTTC.

V and J are TRBV9 and TRBJ2-6; weak D call: TRBD1 (5 bases). V was cut by 0 bases and J by 0 bases, with 19 bases left in between. Germline V CDR1 and CDR2: SGDLS, YYNGEE. This CDR3 spans 20 amino acids. The CDR3 protein is CASSVVEVDRASSGANVLTF. The CDR3 DNA sequence: TGTGCCAGCAGCGTAGTGGAAGTTGACAGAGCGAGCTCTGGGGCCAACGTCCTGACTTTC.

This sequence joins TRBV2 and TRBJ2-7; D not resolved. V dropped 4 bases and J dropped 1 base, with 11 bases sitting between them. The length of the CDR3 is 14 residues. Per the germline V gene, CDR1 is SNHLY and CDR2 is FYNNEI. The CDR3 loop is CASSANFLSYEQYF. CDR3 coding DNA: TGTGCCAGCAGTGCCAACTTCTTATCCTACGAGCAGTACTTC.

V usage is TRBV9 and J usage is TRBJ2-5, with D tentatively TRBD1 (6 bases). The CDR3 is 17 amino acids. Trimming cost V 4 bases and J 1 base, with 20 bases left between them. The V gene's germline CDR1 is SGDLS and CDR2 YYNGEE. The CDR3 sequence: CASSPQNGQTLQETQYF. CDR3 DNA: TGTGCCAGCAGCCCACAAAACGGACAGACACTCCAAGAGACCCAGTACTTC.

The J gene is TRBJ2-7, the V gene TRBV6-5; maybe TRBD1 (6 bases). Germline CDR1 is MNHEY and CDR2 is SVGAGI. The ends were cut back, 7 bases at V and 4 bases at J, with 17 bases in the middle. This CDR3 has 14 residues. The CDR3 DNA reads TGTGCCAGCACAGGGGAACTAGGGTCGTACGAGCAGTACTTC. This translates into CASTGELGSYEQYF.

CDR3 DNA sequence: TGTGCCAGCAGTCACCTGGGCAGCTCCAATGAGCAGTTCTTC. This translates into CASSHLGSSNEQFF. J is TRBJ2-1 and V is TRBV6-5; D gene ambiguous. The CDR3 is made up of 14 amino acids. Deletions cut 5 bases from V and 6 bases from J, with 14 bases between. Germline loops: CDR1 MNHEY, CDR2 SVGAGI.

The rearrangement joins TRBV7-9 to TRBJ1-2, with D perhaps matching TRBD1 (5 bases). The V and J ends lost 4 bases and 7 bases respectively, with 13 bases between them. This CDR3 region has 13 residues. CDR1 SEHNR and CDR2 FQNEAQ come from the germline V gene (reference sequence). In DNA, the CDR3 is TGTGCCAGCAGCTCCGGGGGTGGGGCTGGCTACACCTTC. Its translation: CASSSGGGAGYTF.

The gene calls are TRBV24-1 and TRBJ1-1; the match to TRBD1 covers 7 bases. The CDR3 consists of 14 residues. CDR1 KGHDR and CDR2 SFDVKD come from the germline V gene. V trimming: 10 bases; J trimming: 0 bases; junction bases outside the gene matches: 7. The CDR3 DNA reads TGTGCCACTAGGGGACAGAACATGAACACTGAAGCTTTCTTT. Translated, it gives CATRGQNMNTEAFF.

This chain joins TRBV4-3 and TRBJ2-1; a possible D gene is TRBD2 (6 bases). V was clipped by 1 base and J by 3 bases, with 7 bases between them. The CDR3 is 14 amino acids. Per germline, CDR1 LGHNA and CDR2 YSLEER. The CDR3 protein is CASSQGLGYNEQFF. CDR3 bases: TGCGCCAGCAGCCAAGGACTAGGCTACAATGAGCAGTTCTTC.

V and J are TRBV2 and TRBJ2-5; the D gene is possibly TRBD1 (6 bases). Germline CDR1 SNHLY, CDR2 FYNNEI. V lost 3 bases and J lost 7, with 12 bases in between. This CDR3 has 13 amino acids. CDR3 protein: CASSDGQRATQYF. CDR3 in DNA: TGTGCCAGCAGTGATGGACAGAGGGCGACCCAGTACTTC. Variable domain in full (rest from reference TRBV2 and TRBJ2-5): EPEVTQTPSHQVTQMGQEVILRCVPISNHLYFYWYRQILGQKVEFLVSFYNNEISEKSEIFDDQFSVERPDGSNFTLKIRSTKLEDSAMYFCASSDGQRATQYFGPGTRLLVL.